This T cell receptor beta chain came from a study of T cell repertoires in cytomegalovirus infection. Across the whole study: Recently identified HLA-C-restricted and well-studied HLA-B-restricted CMV epitopes were used.

Overall study results and limits: Across the ex vivo response, the dominant clonotypes were HLA-C-restricted CMV-specific TCR beta clonotypes.

The CDR3 length is 13 residues. Germline V gives CDR1 DFQATT, CDR2 SNEGSKA (reference sequence). V shed 7 bases, J shed 6 bases, and the junction held 9 bases outside the gene matches. TCRdb itself ran the reads through MiXCR, one entry per CDR3 protein. The sample includes 640,000 or so distinct CDR3 sequences, around 31% of them seen just once. Notes on this clonotype: The antigen remains unidentified.

This TCR came from a human donor in good health (CMV status not recorded). Some clones in this sample may be carry-over from other donors' samples. Source: cultured PBMCs, taken from culture after CMV antigen stimulation. The chain employs TRBV20-1 and TRBJ2-3, with TRBD2 matching 8 bases. The CDR3 DNA sequence: TGCAGTGTAAGACGCGGGAGGTGGGATACGCAGTATTTT. It specifies CSVRRGRWDTQYF.